These 29 T cell receptor beta chains came from one sample sequenced in a study of T-cell reconstitution after alpha-beta-depleted transplantation in children. As it was prepared, the TCRbeta library received unique molecular identifiers. TCRdb called the PCR reads again in MiXCR, with one record for every CDR3 protein. The sample records hundreds of thousands of distinct CDR3 sequences, about an eighth being singletons. This specimen consisted of PBMCs, obtained before TCRalphabeta/CD19-depleted stem cell transplant. The receptors were sampled from a girl aged 2 to 9 with congenital amegakaryocytic thrombocytopenia, due to receive a stem cell transplant.

Of note for this clonotype: Since a much larger clone is just one base distant, this may be a read error. CDR3 sequence: CASSLAFLQGANTGEPFF. In DNA form, the CDR3 reads TGCGCCAGCAGCTTGGCGTTTTTACAGGGGGCGAACACCGGGGAGCCGTTTTTT. The chain carries TRBV5-1 and TRBJ2-2, with 9 bases aligning to TRBD1. The V gene's germline CDR1 is SGHRS and CDR2 YFSETQ. The CDR3 spans 18 residues.

V usage is TRBV5-1 and J usage is TRBJ2-7; TRBD1 or TRBD2 may be the D gene (5 bases each). CDR3 length equals 15 residues. The germline gives CDR1 SGHRS, CDR2 YFSETQ. Trimming took off 5 bases at V and 1 base at J, with 16 bases between the two ends. The DNA of the CDR3 is TGCGCCAGCAGACCCGTGGGACCCAAGTCCTACGAGCAGTACTTC. This gives the protein CASRPVGPKSYEQYF.

This clonotype was seen ten or more times. The genes are TRBV20-1 and TRBJ2-1; maybe TRBD2 (6 bases). Deletions cut 3 bases from V and 2 bases from J, with 17 bases between. The CDR3 consists of 16 residues. Per the germline V gene, CDR1 is DFQATT and CDR2 is SNEGSKA (reference sequence). The CDR3 loop reads CSASVLERAAYNEQFF. DNA for the CDR3: TGCAGTGCTAGCGTCCTGGAGCGGGCGGCCTACAATGAGCAGTTCTTC.

For this clonotype: Possible read error: a much larger clone is one base away. V usage is TRBV7-2 and J usage is TRBJ2-2; tentative D call: TRBD2 (6 bases). This CDR3 region has 15 residues. With 3 bases removed from V and 6 bases from J, the gap between germline ends came to 14 bases. CDR1 is SGHTA, CDR2 FQGNSA, per germline. The CDR3 DNA sequence: TGTGCCAGCAGCTTGACTAGAGGACATGCCGGGGAGCTGTTTTTT. Its protein product is CASSLTRGHAGELFF.

This clonotype was picked up many times. The rearrangement joins TRBV20-1 to TRBJ2-1; D is undetermined. The CDR3 has 14 residues. Germline values: CDR1 DFQATT, CDR2 SNEGSKA (reference sequence). V gave up 3 bases and J gave up 0 bases, with 9 bases separating them. CDR3 nucleotide sequence: TGCAGTGCTAGCACTTGGGACTCCTACAATGAGCAGTTCTTC. It yields the protein CSASTWDSYNEQFF.

DNA of the CDR3: TGCAGTGCTAGTGCCCCAGCGGGAGGGAGCTACGAGCAGTACTTC. Translated: CSASAPAGGSYEQYF. The chain uses TRBV20-1 and TRBJ2-7, with 10 positions matching TRBD2. This CDR3 region has 15 residues. Germline CDR1 and CDR2: DFQATT and SNEGSKA (reference sequence). Trimming at V came to 3 bases and at J to 3 bases, leaving 8 bases not matched to a gene.

This clonotype was seen many times. The CDR3 bases are TGCAGTGCTAGTACTAGCGGGAGGTACAATGAGCAGTTCTTC. Its protein product is CSASTSGRYNEQFF. V and J are TRBV20-1 and TRBJ2-1, with 12 bases aligning to TRBD2. Unmatched junction bases numbered 1, after V lost 3 bases and J lost 4 bases. The CDR3 sequence is 14 residues long. CDR1 DFQATT and CDR2 SNEGSKA come from the germline V gene (reference sequence).

The chain has TRBV5-1 and TRBJ2-3; D is perhaps TRBD1 (6 bases). The end of the DNA fits TRBJ1-5 better, so the J call may be wrong. Germline CDR1 reads SGHRS; CDR2 reads YFSETQ. The CDR3 is made up of 14 amino acids. For the CDR3, the DNA is TGCGCCAGCAGCTTTTGGGGGCTGACAGATACGCAGCATTTT. This gives the protein CASSFWGLTDTQHF.

The chain recombines TRBV28 with TRBJ2-3; 8 bases agree with TRBD2. The trim removed 1 base at V and 2 bases at J, leaving 8 bases unmatched. The CDR3 has 17 amino acids. Germline V lookup: CDR1 MDHEN, CDR2 SYDVKM. CDR3 nucleotide sequence: TGTGCCAGCAGTTTATCCCTAAGCGGGAGAGACACAGATACGCAGTATTTT. Encoded protein: CASSLSLSGRDTDTQYF. The full variable domain, its missing parts supplied by reference TRBV28 and TRBJ2-3, is DVKVTQSSRYLVKRTGEKVFLECVQDMDHENMFWYRQDPGLGLRLIYFSYDVKMKEKGDIPEGYSVSREKKERFSLILESASTNQTSMYLCASSLSLSGRDTDTQYFGPGTRLTVL.

The genes are TRBV5-1 and TRBJ1-6, with TRBD1 matching 8 bases. The germline CDR1 and CDR2 sequences are SGHRS and YFSETQ. Losses at the gene ends were 2 bases for V and 7 bases for J; bases not matched to a gene: 5. The CDR3 has 15 residues. The CDR3 sequence: CASSFGQGGNSPLHF. The CDR3 coding sequence is TGCGCCAGCAGCTTCGGACAGGGCGGCAATTCACCCCTCCACTTT.

The gene calls are TRBV18 and TRBJ2-3, with 9 bases matching TRBD2. CDR1 and CDR2 (germline): KGHSH, LQKENI. The CDR3 length is 15 residues. With 2 bases clipped from V and 4 bases from J, the junction kept 4 bases outside the gene matches. CDR3 bases: TGTGCCAGCTCACCAACGATAGCGGGAGCAGATACGCAGTATTTT. This sequence encodes CASSPTIAGADTQYF.

There are many counts of this clonotype. This sequence joins TRBV7-2 and TRBJ2-3, with D possibly TRBD2 on 5 matching bases. The V end was cut by 6 bases, the J end by 4 bases, with 14 bases between. The CDR3 extends over 14 amino acids. The germline CDR1 and CDR2 sequences are SGHTA and FQGNSA. Here the CDR3 DNA reads TGTGCCAGCAGTCCGTTCACGGGGTCAGATACGCAGTATTTT. It codes for CASSPFTGSDTQYF.

The chain carries TRBV20-1 and TRBJ2-2; the D is unclear. The CDR3 loop spans 13 amino acids. V was trimmed by 2 bases and J by 2 bases, leaving 6 bases between them. Germline V gene data show CDR1 as DFQATT and CDR2 as SNEGSKA (reference sequence). CDR3 region: CSARKYNTGELFF. The CDR3 coding sequence is TGCAGTGCTAGAAAATACAACACCGGGGAGCTGTTTTTT.

This clonotype showed up many times. The chain couples TRBV28 to TRBJ2-7; 7 nucleotides match TRBD2. The germline V gene encodes CDR1 MDHEN and CDR2 SYDVKM. This CDR3 spans 12 amino acids. Trimming cost V 5 bases and J 12 bases; bases outside gene matches: 10. The CDR3 here is CASSSASGIWYF. The DNA for the CDR3 is TGTGCCAGCAGTAGCGCTAGCGGAATTTGGTACTTC.

J is TRBJ2-2 and V is TRBV4-1; 15 bases agree with TRBD2. This CDR3 contains 18 residues. V dropped 3 bases and J dropped 5; count of bases not matched to a gene: 7. Per germline, CDR1 MGHRA and CDR2 YSYEKL. CDR3 protein: CASSHPGLAGGATGELFF. CDR3 in DNA: TGCGCCAGCAGCCACCCGGGACTAGCGGGAGGTGCGACCGGGGAGCTGTTTTTT.

This clonotype was observed at least ten times. V gene TRBV20-1 combines with J gene TRBJ2-7, with D possibly being TRBD2 (6 bases). The V gene's germline CDR1 is DFQATT and CDR2 SNEGSKA (reference sequence). Trimming pared 4 bases from V and 2 bases from J, leaving 9 bases between. The CDR3 totals 12 residues. The DNA for the CDR3 is TGCAGTGCTACGCGGGACCCCTACGAGCAGTACTTC. This gives the protein CSATRDPYEQYF.

The table lists this clonotype with a few counts. J is TRBJ1-1 and V is TRBV29-1, with D possibly TRBD1 on 6 matching bases. CDR3 size: 13 residues. The V gene's germline CDR1 is SQVTM and CDR2 ANQGSEA. With 3 bases removed from V and 1 base from J, the gap between germline ends came to 9 bases. CDR3 nucleotide sequence: TGCAGCGTTGAGGGGGGCTGGAACACTGAAGCTTTCTTT. Amino acids: CSVEGGWNTEAFF.

A single count supports this clonotype. This may be a read error: a much more frequent sequence differs by one nucleotide. This chain joins TRBV20-1 and TRBJ2-3, with 9 bases identical to TRBD2. The CDR3 has 16 amino acids. J lost 5 bases, V lost 3 bases, and 12 bases had no gene match. CDR1 is DFQATT and CDR2 is SNEGSKA in the germline V gene (reference sequence). CDR3 amino acids: CSARRPGSGRVDTQYF. As DNA, the CDR3 is TGCAGTGCTAGGCGTCCTGGTAGCGGGAGAGTAGATACGCAGTATTTT.

This chain links TRBV20-1 with TRBJ2-5; 9 nucleotides agree with TRBD2. Trimming removed 6 bases from V and 5 bases from J; junction bases left unmatched: 13. Per the germline V gene, CDR1 is DFQATT and CDR2 is SNEGSKA (reference sequence). The CDR3 length is 15 residues. CDR3 nucleotides: TGCAGTGCGGGGGTAGCGGGAGAGGTAGTGGAGACCCAGTACTTC. Amino acid sequence: CSAGVAGEVVETQYF.

This clonotype was detected a few times. The chain uses TRBV5-6 and TRBJ1-5; D unresolved. Between the trimmed V and J ends, which lost 4 bases and 4 bases, there was a span of 15 bases. The CDR3 extends over 15 amino acids. Germline CDR1 SGHDT, CDR2 YYEEEE. For the CDR3, the DNA is TGTGCCAGCAGCCCCGTGGGAAGGGAGAATCAGCCCCAGCATTTT. Residues: CASSPVGRENQPQHF.

The table lists this clonotype with many counts. The rearrangement uses TRBV12-3 or TRBV12-4 and TRBJ2-5; D call uncertain. Trimming removed 3 bases at V and 2 bases at J, with 7 bases between. The CDR3 extends over 13 amino acids. CDR3 nucleotide sequence: TGTGCCAGCAGTTTTATCCCGCAAGAGACCCAGTACTTC. It is translated as CASSFIPQETQYF.

In its sample, this clonotype was seen many times. The chain carries TRBV28 and TRBJ2-1; no reliable D call. Trimming removed 4 bases from V and 6 bases from J, with 7 bases in between. The germline V gene encodes CDR1 MDHEN and CDR2 SYDVKM. CDR3 length: 12 amino acids. The CDR3 loop reads CASSYAINEQFF. The CDR3 DNA sequence: TGTGCCAGCAGTTACGCAATCAATGAGCAGTTCTTC.

This clonotype was detected ten times or more. V usage is TRBV5-1 and J usage is TRBJ2-1; 7 bases fit TRBD2. The V and J ends lost 0 bases and 8 bases, in that order; junction bases with no gene match: 11. Germline values: CDR1 SGHRS, CDR2 YFSETQ. The CDR3 consists of 16 residues. The CDR3 coding sequence is TGCGCCAGCAGCTTGGAGAGGACTAGAGGAGCTGATGAGCAGTTCTTC. It translates to CASSLERTRGADEQFF.

The gene calls are TRBV12-3 or TRBV12-4 and TRBJ2-5, with D perhaps TRBD1 or TRBD2 (7 bases each). Between the trimmed V and J ends, which lost 6 bases and 9 bases, there was a span of 17 bases. The length of the CDR3 is 13 residues. This CDR3 is CASRTGQAGAQYF. The DNA for the CDR3 is TGTGCCAGCAGAACTGGACAGGCGGGGGCCCAGTACTTC.

The V gene is TRBV7-9, the J gene TRBJ2-3; 10 nucleotides agree with TRBD1. Germline V lookup: CDR1 SEHNR, CDR2 FQNEAQ (reference sequence). The CDR3 runs to 17 residues. Trimming took 6 bases from V and 5 from J; bases not matched to a gene: 14. CDR3 DNA sequence: TGTGCCAGCAGAGCTTTCGAACGGGACAGGGGATTAGATACGCAGTATTTT. Protein: CASRAFERDRGLDTQYF.

The chain is built from TRBV20-1 and TRBJ1-5; D remains ambiguous. The V end was cut by 0 bases, the J end by 9 bases, with 21 bases between. The CDR3 is 16 amino acids. CDR1 is DFQATT, CDR2 SNEGSKA, per germline (reference sequence). DNA for the CDR3: TGCAGTGCTAGAGAAAAAGGGAGGGTCGGCTCGAGGCCCCAGCATTTT. This translates into CSAREKGRVGSRPQHF.

This clonotype was seen at least ten times. DNA for the CDR3: TGTGCCAGCAGTTTTGTCGGGGGATGGACCGGGGAGCTGTTTTTT. Protein sequence: CASSFVGGWTGELFF. The rearrangement joins TRBV28 to TRBJ2-2; weak D call: TRBD2 (6 bases). CDR3 length equals 15 residues. Germline-derived CDR1 and CDR2 are MDHEN and SYDVKM. The V end lost 3 bases, the J end lost 5 bases, and 13 bases lay between the germline ends.

In this sample, this clonotype turned up many times. This chain links TRBV20-1 with TRBJ1-5; D remains unclear. Germline V lookup: CDR1 DFQATT, CDR2 SNEGSKA (reference sequence). The V end lost 5 bases, the J end lost 1 base, and 6 bases lay between the germline ends. This CDR3 comprises 12 residues. CDR3 residues: CSAHVSNQPQHF. In nucleotides, the CDR3 is TGCAGTGCTCATGTAAGCAATCAGCCCCAGCATTTT.

This rearrangement joins TRBV24-1 to TRBJ2-1, with TRBD2 matching 7 bases. CDR1 and CDR2 (germline): KGHDR, SFDVKD. The CDR3 is 20 amino acids. This chain's CDR3 is CAASDSSALAVRSSYNEQFF. The CDR3 nucleotides are TGTGCGGCCAGTGATTCCTCGGCTCTAGCGGTGAGGAGCTCCTACAATGAGCAGTTCTTC.